The present TCR beta chain was sequenced within a study of blood T cells in healthy people across ages. Study outcomes and limitations: The long-lived group displayed more naive CD4+ cells, plus higher diversity, than the aged donors did. Samples with more naive T cells showed higher observed beta diversity.

Germline CDR1 is SGHRS and CDR2 is YFSETQ. Losses at the gene ends were 0 bases for V and 0 bases for J; bases not matched to a gene: 3. The CDR3 totals 15 residues. Alongside a J-beta primer mix, a sample-barcoded 5' primer served in a second PCR lasting roughly 7 to 11 cycles. TCRdb independently ran MiXCR on the 5' RACE reads; one entry per CDR3 protein. In the table there are some 700,000 distinct CDR3 sequences, 20% to 25% of which are singletons. Regarding this clonotype: Its antigen is unidentified.

Sequenced sample: blood. The chain uses TRBV5-1 and TRBJ2-7; 7 positions agree with TRBD2. The receptor was derived from a man between 65 and 85 years old in good health. As DNA, the CDR3 is TGCGCCAGCAGCTTGGAAGCGGGGAGCTCCTACGAGCAGTACGTC. This codes for CASSLEAGSSYEQYV.